Sequencing of this T cell receptor (beta chain) was carried out in a study of cytomegalovirus exposure and HLA in healthy donors. Study-wide findings and caveats: Later analysis indicated greater clonal expansion among HLA-associated TCR beta chains than among equally common other chains. A later analysis associated 16,951 TCR beta sequences with HLA alleles at a 0.05 false discovery rate.

Concerning this clone itself: Its antigen remains unidentified.

A multiplex PCR was run with 60 Vbeta primers and 13 Jbeta primers. TCRdb's table, derived via immunoSEQ multiplex PCR, lists solely in-frame clones and lacks some. This repertoire shows about 92,000 clones, roughly 63% found once; its top ten account for roughly 2.7%. J lost 6 bases, V lost 1 base, and 4 bases had no gene match. Germline values: CDR1 SGHAT, CDR2 FQNNGV. There are 15 residues in the CDR3. This rearrangement joins TRBV11-2 to TRBJ1-4, with 8 bases that match TRBD1. Specimen: PBMCs. This TCR was recovered from a man aged 45-65 years in good health and CMV-seronegative. Here the CDR3 reads CASSLARGLYEKLFF. The CDR3 DNA is TGTGCCAGCAGCTTAGCCAGGGGGCTGTATGAAAAACTGTTTTTT.